This T cell receptor beta chain was found in a study of cytomegalovirus exposure and HLA in healthy donors. PCR used 60 Vbeta primers and 13 Jbeta primers. Clones were sequenced by immunoSEQ multiplex PCR, and TCRdb holds only the in-frame ones, with some missing. The table lists over 150,000 clones, approximately 72% of them singletons, with about 1.3% in the top ten. The CDR3 totals 17 residues. The germline V gene encodes CDR1 SEHNR and CDR2 FQNEAQ (reference sequence). The ends lost 1 base at V and 3 bases at J; junction bases unmatched: 10. The chain carries TRBV7-9 and TRBJ2-3, with 7 bases identical to TRBD1. The receptor was isolated from a man younger than 35 in good health and CMV-seronegative. The sequenced sample was PBMCs. The CDR3 DNA reads TGTGCCAGCAGCTTAGGGTCGACAGGGCCTCCAACAGATACGCAGTATTTT. It specifies CASSLGSTGPPTDTQYF. Full variable domain (missing parts from reference TRBV7-9 and TRBJ2-3): DTGVSQNPRHKITKRGQNVTFRCDPISEHNRLYWYRQTLGQGPEFLTYFQNEAQLEKSRLLSDRFSAERPKGSFSTLEIQRTEQGDSAMYLCASSLGSTGPPTDTQYFGPGTRLTVL.